This T cell receptor (beta chain) is drawn from a study of early T cells in non-severe SARS-CoV-2 infection. Study in general: Chains stayed unpaired after sequencing of bulk RNA from unsorted whole blood. Study results and caveats: CD4 and private specificities were missed by VDJdb matching, which favored anti-spike CD8 responses.

Individual cDNA molecules carried attached unique molecular identifiers. One entry per CDR3 protein results from TCRdb running MiXCR on the 5' RACE reads. The sample records under 60,000 distinct CDR3 sequences, less than 9.5% being singletons. Only a few counts were recorded for this clonotype. Its antigen is still unknown. The CDR3 totals 15 residues. Germline CDR1 and CDR2: DFQATT and SNEGSKA (reference sequence). The V and J ends lost 5 bases and 6 bases, in that order; junction bases with no gene match: 9. This TCR was recovered from an adult who was a healthcare worker with PCR-confirmed SARS-CoV-2 infection or an uninfected control (not recorded which). Sequencing was performed on whole blood. The gene calls are TRBV20-1 and TRBJ2-1; 11 bases match TRBD2. DNA for the CDR3: TGCAGTGCTCGTAGCGGGGGGGCCCTGGGCAATGAGCAGTTCTTC. This gives the protein CSARSGGALGNEQFF.